Described below is a single T cell receptor beta chain sequence and its context. This sample is drawn from a study of blood T cell repertoires in COVID-19. The overall study: T cells, B-cell-depleted T cells, or PBMCs supplied cDNA or gDNA.

The germline V gene has CDR1 LGHNT and CDR2 FRNRAP. CDR3 length: 15 amino acids. Only in-frame clones appear in the TCRdb table, and some are missing; sequencing was by immunoSEQ multiplex PCR. The profile shows 180,000 or so clones, about 91% of them singletons. This TCR derives from a woman aged 25 to 39 with acute or convalescent COVID-19. This chain connects TRBV12-5 to TRBJ2-7, with 9 positions matching TRBD2. What was sequenced was peripheral blood. In nucleotides, the CDR3 is TGTCCGGGGGTACTAGCGGGTTCTACTACCTACGAGCAGTACTTC. Its protein product is CPGVLAGSTTYEQYF. The complete variable domain, with remaining parts taken from reference TRBV12-5 and TRBJ2-7, reads DARVTQTPRHKVTEMGQEVTMRCQPILGHNTVFWYRQTMMQGLELLAYFRNRAPLDDSGMPKDRFSAEMPDATLATLKIQPSEPRDSAVYFCPGVLAGSTTYEQYFGPGTRLTVT.